This TCR beta chain was captured in a study of follicular helper T cells after annual influenza vaccination (dated by TCRdb to about 2017). Turning to the overall study: Blood was drawn on days 0, 7 and 28 after each seasonal influenza vaccination. The 2013-2014 samples were cryopreserved, while the 2015 samples were processed right after collection. Multi-year samples were available from six subjects, with four subjects covering two vaccination seasons and two subjects covering three seasons. To study recall of cTfh clones, some subjects were followed through successive annual vaccinations in the 2013-2014, 2014-2015 and 2015-2016 seasons. One week after vaccination, a second recruited cohort of approximately 11 subjects (Table S1) displayed a similar ICOS+CD38+ cTfh response.

From the cysteine up to the phenylalanine, the CDR3 has a length of 15 residues. The read is trimmed to its CDR3 DNA, 45 bases read in frame from base 1. CDR1 and CDR2 are read off the germline V gene as SGHDN and FVKESK. Cut back by 1 base and 3 bases, the V and J ends lie 10 bases apart. Note on this clone: Its antigen is still unknown. Base qualities are not recorded, but no much larger clone differs from it by a single base.

The sample's time point label, in plain terms: 2014-2015 season, pre-vaccination. Adults received seasonal inactivated influenza vaccine (Fluvarix), and TCRB sequencing tracked sorted blood CD4 subsets before and after vaccination. Subjects were considered eligible if community-dwelling and if influenza vaccine had not been received in the prior 6 months. Subjects were excluded for influenza vaccine contraindications, substance abuse, HIV/AIDS, active malignancy, immunomodulatory medication, or active illness such as respiratory infection. Between 40 and 100 mL of blood was sampled per time point. Circulating Tfh were defined as non-naive CD4+CXCR5+PD-1+ cells, and these cells were sorted into ICOS+CD38+ and ICOS-CD38- fractions. Ficoll-Paque PLUS or SepMate separation was used to isolate PBMC. Cell subsets were sorted from PBMC on a BD FACS Aria before DNA extraction. Library preparation used the immunoSEQ multiplex PCR assay. Adaptive Biotechnologies carried out TCRB amplification, library preparation, sequencing and preliminary bioinformatics at Survey level resolution. For TCRB sequencing, genomic DNA from the sorted cTfh populations was amplified by multiplex PCR. The paper's processing steps were these. Clonality was calculated in R as 1 minus normalized Shannon entropy, and the Gini index was calculated with the R package ineq. Overlap score was defined as the summed counts of shared sequences divided by the total counts of all sequences in both compared samples. The significance of shared clonotypes was tested with Fisher's exact test, assuming a theoretical repertoire of 10^7 TCRB sequences. As stored in TCRdb, this immuneACCESS dataset retains in-frame rearrangements with V and J assigned. A fraction of the clones does not appear; measured against another copy, unresolved V genes explain less than half of the discrepancy, and the remainder lacks a known reason. V and J calls and clone size are as listed in that table; D and trimming were resolved from the DNA. The sample table records 7,500 to 10,000 clones; roughly 85% of these occur just once. The ten largest clones represent about 3.4% of the sample.

The full study reports these points: Successive annual vaccinations recalled a recurring oligoclonal ICOS+CD38+ cTfh response that included tetramer and AIM influenza-specific clonotypes. ICOS+CD38+ cTfh clonality correlated with the frequency of that population, and its change correlated with the change in circulating plasmablast frequency. Day 7 ICOS+CD38+ clones were most often found later in ICOS-CD38- cTfh, suggesting that subset may serve as a memory reservoir. Because only roughly 10-20% of the analyzed cells gave productive TCRB sequences, there was no way to sample rare clonotypes.

The sample consisted of CXCR5+ CD38- circulating T follicular helper cells from blood, taken on the day of influenza vaccination. The sample's cell subset or site label is to be understood as: circulating Tfh, non-naive CD4+CXCR5+PD-1+ (ICOS+CD38+ or ICOS-CD38-). This chain joins TRBV14 to TRBJ1-3, and the D gene may be TRBD1, 5 bases matching. The sequence was collected from an adult who received the influenza vaccine. The CDR3 loop reads CASSQVRAYGNTIYF. At the DNA level, the sequence is TGTGCCAGCAGCCAAGTCAGGGCGTATGGAAACACCATATATTTT.